One and the same sample provided the 29 T cell receptor beta chains below, sequenced in a study of T cells in Graves' hyperthyroidism and ophthalmopathy. There were TCR beta CDR3 regions amplified from RNA transcripts. With the HTBI primer set, the TCR CDR3 went through a first round of RT-PCR. TCRdb reprocessed the multiplex PCR reads via MiXCR and lists one record per CDR3 protein. The repertoire has 280,000 or so distinct CDR3 sequences, less than 30% of them found once; the top ten carry about 30%. The sample taken for sequencing was blood. The receptors here all came from a man in his forties with Graves' hyperthyroidism that later progressed to Graves' ophthalmopathy.

This clonotype was recorded at least ten times. The chain has TRBV12-3 or TRBV12-4 and TRBJ2-7; no definite D call. This CDR3 contains 13 residues. V lost 4 bases, J lost 4 bases, and 11 bases lay in between. The CDR3 reads CASSSPPHYEQYF. The CDR3 coding sequence is TGTGCCAGCAGTTCCCCACCCCATTACGAGCAGTACTTC.

This clonotype was counted a few times. The gene calls are TRBV20-1 and TRBJ2-6; the D gene is possibly TRBD1 (5 bases). The germline gives CDR1 DFQATT, CDR2 SNEGSKA (reference sequence). Trimming cost V 0 bases and J 4 bases, with 10 bases left between them. This CDR3 spans 15 amino acids. The CDR3 nucleotides are TGCAGTGCTAGAGAGCAGGGTGCAGGGGCCAACGTCCTGACTTTC. Translating it yields CSAREQGAGANVLTF.

This chain links TRBV20-1 with TRBJ2-7; 11 bases are a match to TRBD1. This CDR3 comprises 14 residues. The germline gives CDR1 DFQATT, CDR2 SNEGSKA (reference sequence). J gave up 5 bases and V 3 bases, and 6 bases lay outside the gene matches. The CDR3 DNA follows: TGCAGTGCTAGGAGGGGACAGGGGGGCCACGAGCAGTACTTC. Protein sequence: CSARRGQGGHEQYF.

This clonotype was found many times. J is TRBJ2-7 and V is TRBV19, with TRBD1 matching 8 bases. The germline V gene has CDR1 LNHDA and CDR2 SQIVND (reference sequence). The length of the CDR3 is 14 residues. With 6 bases clipped from V and 0 bases from J, the junction kept 4 bases outside the gene matches. CDR3 DNA sequence: TGTGCCAGTAGGCCGGGACAGGACTCCTACGAGCAGTACTTC. Protein product: CASRPGQDSYEQYF.

This clonotype was counted ten times or more. Here the CDR3 reads CASSGGQGTTGELFF. The CDR3, as DNA: TGCGCCAGCAGCGGGGGACAGGGGACCACCGGGGAGCTGTTTTTT. The gene calls are TRBV5-1 and TRBJ2-2; 10 bases match TRBD1. V trimming: 4 bases; J trimming: 4 bases; junction bases outside the gene matches: 4. CDR1 and CDR2 from the germline V gene are SGHRS and YFSETQ. The CDR3 sequence is 15 residues long.

At least ten counts were recorded for this clonotype. The genes are TRBV19 and TRBJ1-1; a weak D match, TRBD1 (6 bases). Germline values: CDR1 LNHDA, CDR2 SQIVND (reference sequence). Trimming shortened V by 5 bases and J by 1 base, and 14 bases separated the two germline ends. CDR3 size: 15 residues. The CDR3 reads CASSPRGWWNTEAFF. CDR3 DNA sequence: TGTGCCAGTAGTCCCAGGGGTTGGTGGAACACTGAAGCTTTCTTT. The full variable domain, rest sourced from reference TRBV19 and TRBJ1-1, is DGGITQSPKYLFRKEGQNVTLSCEQNLNHDAMYWYRQDPGQGLRLIYYSQIVNDFQKGDIAEGYSVSREKKESFPLTVTSAQKNPTAFYLCASSPRGWWNTEAFFGQGTRLTVV.

This clonotype was counted ten times or more. The chain is built from TRBV20-1 and TRBJ1-5; no reliable D call. Germline V CDR1 and CDR2: DFQATT, SNEGSKA (reference sequence). Trimming pared 0 bases from V and 7 bases from J, leaving 10 bases between. This CDR3 has 13 residues. The CDR3 protein is CSARESPGQPQHF. The CDR3 DNA follows: TGCAGTGCTAGAGAGTCCCCCGGGCAGCCCCAGCATTTT.

This clonotype has ten or more counts. V gene TRBV6-5 combines with J gene TRBJ2-4, with D possibly called TRBD1 or TRBD2 (6 bases each). Per germline, CDR1 MNHEY and CDR2 SVGAGI. This CDR3 contains 14 residues. V was shortened by 2 bases and J by 6 bases, with 11 bases between the two germline ends. The CDR3 loop is CASSYTRGGNIQYF. Here the CDR3 DNA reads TGTGCCAGCAGTTACACCAGGGGAGGAAACATTCAGTACTTC.

The V call is TRBV24-1, the J call TRBJ1-5, with a tentative D call TRBD1 (6 bases). Germline V gene lookup returns CDR1 KGHDR and CDR2 SFDVKD. The length of the CDR3 is 13 residues. Between the trimmed V and J ends, which lost 9 bases and 2 bases, there was a span of 10 bases. CDR3 nucleotide sequence: TGTGCCACCGGCAGGGGTGGCAATCAGCCCCAGCATTTT. It specifies CATGRGGNQPQHF.

This clonotype was picked up many times. The rearrangement joins TRBV24-1 to TRBJ1-2; 9 bases map to TRBD1. The V gene's germline CDR1 is KGHDR and CDR2 SFDVKD. The CDR3 extends over 16 amino acids. V lost 9 bases to trimming and J lost 4 bases; unmatched junction nucleotides: 14. CDR3 loop: CATPPDRDRVTYGYTF. The CDR3, as DNA: TGTGCCACCCCGCCCGACCGGGACAGGGTTACCTATGGCTACACCTTC.

At least ten counts were recorded for this clonotype. V gene TRBV7-8 combines with J gene TRBJ1-1, with 9 positions matching TRBD1. Germline values: CDR1 SGHVS, CDR2 FQNEAQ. The CDR3 spans 15 residues. V trimming: 5 bases; J trimming: 4 bases; junction bases outside the gene matches: 8. CDR3 protein: CASSTRQGVITEAFF. CDR3 DNA sequence: TGTGCCAGCAGCACCAGACAGGGGGTTATCACTGAAGCTTTCTTT.

There are many counts of this clonotype. The rearrangement links TRBV5-1 to TRBJ2-2; D uncertain. V was trimmed by 0 bases and J by 2 bases, leaving 5 bases between them. This CDR3 comprises 14 residues. Germline V gene data show CDR1 as SGHRS and CDR2 as YFSETQ. Here the CDR3 DNA reads TGCGCCAGCAGCTTGGAACGAAACACCGGGGAGCTGTTTTTT. This translates into CASSLERNTGELFF.

This clonotype was counted many times. V is TRBV6-1 and J is TRBJ1-1; D ambiguous. CDR1 and CDR2 (germline): MNHNS, SASEGT. V was trimmed by 4 bases and J by 0 bases, leaving 15 bases between them. This CDR3 is built from 16 residues. The CDR3 sequence: CASSAPIEIMNTEAFF. CDR3 bases: TGTGCCAGCAGTGCCCCAATCGAGATTATGAACACTGAAGCTTTCTTT.

This chain links TRBV5-1 with TRBJ2-5, with TRBD1 matching over 8 bases. Germline-derived CDR1 and CDR2 are SGHRS and YFSETQ. The CDR3 loop spans 17 amino acids. V was pared by 4 bases and J by 1 base, with 12 bases of the junction left unmatched. CDR3 sequence (DNA): TGCGCCAGCAGCCGACCAGCGACAGGGGTACCCCAAGAGACCCAGTACTTC. This gives the protein CASSRPATGVPQETQYF.

The chain links TRBV3-1 to TRBJ1-1; tentatively, D is TRBD1 (6 bases). The CDR3 totals 15 residues. Trimming removed 5 bases from V and 5 bases from J, with 18 bases in between. The V gene's germline CDR1 is LGHDT and CDR2 YNNKEL (reference sequence). CDR3 region: CASSSKGGLRTEAFF. The CDR3, as DNA: TGTGCCAGCAGCTCAAAAGGGGGGCTGAGGACTGAAGCTTTCTTT.

This clonotype showed up many times. This sequence joins TRBV19 and TRBJ2-2; D is unresolved. CDR1 is LNHDA, CDR2 SQIVND, per germline (reference sequence). Deletions cut 0 bases from V and 6 bases from J, with 8 bases between. CDR3 length: 14 amino acids. The CDR3, as DNA: TGTGCCAGTAGTATAGATGCAGTTTCCGGGGAGCTGTTTTTT. Translating gives CASSIDAVSGELFF.

This clonotype was recorded at least ten times. The V and J genes are TRBV11-2 and TRBJ1-5; 7 nucleotides line up with TRBD1. The CDR3 covers 13 residues. The V segment lost 8 bases and the J segment 5 bases; nucleotides outside the gene matches: 6. The germline V gene has CDR1 SGHAT and CDR2 FQNNGV. In nucleotides, the CDR3 is TGTGCCAGCTCACCGACAGGGCATCAGCCCCAGCATTTT. Translating it yields CASSPTGHQPQHF.

This clonotype was recorded many times. The chain employs TRBV5-1 and TRBJ2-2, with 8 bases matching TRBD1. The germline V gene has CDR1 SGHRS and CDR2 YFSETQ. This CDR3 contains 15 residues. V shed 4 bases, J shed 6 bases, and the junction held 8 bases outside the gene matches. The CDR3 sequence: CASSIPGQVSGELFF. CDR3 nucleotides: TGCGCCAGCAGCATACCGGGACAGGTGTCCGGGGAGCTGTTTTTT.

This clonotype was seen at least ten times. The chain couples TRBV20-1 to TRBJ2-4, with 8 bases that match TRBD2. The CDR3 runs 15 residues. Germline trimming cut 3 bases from V and 8 bases from J; bases unmatched to any gene: 12. Germline values: CDR1 DFQATT, CDR2 SNEGSKA (reference sequence). Here the CDR3 reads CSAREHLGGGDIQYF. The DNA for the CDR3 is TGCAGTGCTAGGGAACACCTCGGGGGGGGAGACATTCAGTACTTC.

This clonotype was counted ten times or more. The chain recombines TRBV7-3 with TRBJ2-4; D assignment may be TRBD1 or TRBD2 (6 bases each). Germline V gene data show CDR1 as SGHTA and CDR2 as FQGTGA. Between the trimmed V and J ends, which lost 5 bases and 9 bases, there was a span of 14 bases. The CDR3 is 13 amino acids. This CDR3 is CASSRGDSGIQYF. CDR3 coding DNA: TGTGCCAGCAGCAGGGGGGATTCGGGCATTCAGTACTTC. The full variable domain, in which reference TRBV7-3 and TRBJ2-4 provide the parts outside the CDR3, is GAGVSQTPSNKVTEKGKYVELRCDPISGHTALYWYRQSLGQGPEFLIYFQGTGAADDSGLPNDRFFAVRPEGSVSTLKIQRTERGDSAVYLCASSRGDSGIQYFGAGTRLSVL.

This clonotype was seen at least ten times. The rearrangement uses TRBV18 and TRBJ1-3; perhaps TRBD1 as D (5 bases). This CDR3 comprises 17 residues. The V gene's germline CDR1 is KGHSH and CDR2 LQKENI. V lost 3 bases, J lost 0 bases, and 15 bases lay in between. CDR3 region: CASSPPGRTNSGNTIYF. The DNA of the CDR3 is TGTGCCAGCTCACCCCCGGGACGGACGAACTCTGGAAACACCATATATTTT.

This clonotype was counted ten times or more. CDR3 loop: CANRAGVAGNTIYF. In DNA, the CDR3 is TGTGCCAATAGGGCAGGGGTCGCTGGAAACACCATATATTTT. The rearrangement links TRBV2 to TRBJ1-3; D is possibly TRBD1 (6 bases). The CDR3 consists of 14 residues. Germline CDR1 is SNHLY and CDR2 is FYNNEI. V lost 10 bases and J lost 2, with 15 bases in between. Full variable domain (remainder filled in from reference TRBV2 and TRBJ1-3): EPEVTQTPSHQVTQMGQEVILRCVPISNHLYFYWYRQILGQKVEFLVSFYNNEISEKSEIFDDQFSVERPDGSNFTLKIRSTKLEDSAMYFCANRAGVAGNTIYFGEGSWLTVV.

The sample holds many counts of this clonotype. The chain links TRBV5-1 to TRBJ2-7, with TRBD2 matching 11 bases. The CDR3 runs to 15 residues. V lost 4 bases, J lost 4 bases, and 7 bases stayed unmatched. Germline CDR1 reads SGHRS; CDR2 reads YFSETQ. The CDR3 loop reads CASSTLAGGPYEQYF. CDR3 bases: TGCGCCAGCAGCACCTTAGCGGGAGGGCCTTACGAGCAGTACTTC.

The sample holds many counts of this clonotype. The rearrangement uses TRBV7-6 and TRBJ2-7; 8 nucleotides align to TRBD1. The CDR3 runs to 12 residues. The V gene's germline CDR1 is SGHVS and CDR2 FNYEAQ. Germline trimming cut 5 bases from V and 6 bases from J; bases unmatched to any gene: 3. The CDR3 region is CASSTGQGEQYF. Written as DNA, the CDR3 is TGTGCCAGCAGCACCGGACAGGGCGAGCAGTACTTC.

The rearrangement uses TRBV4-1 and TRBJ2-7; no definite D call. The V end lost 1 base, the J end lost 6 bases, and 7 bases lay between the germline ends. The CDR3 covers 12 residues. In germline, CDR1 is MGHRA, CDR2 YSYEKL. DNA for the CDR3: TGCGCCAGCAGCCAAGTTATAGGCGAGCAGTACTTC. Translating it yields CASSQVIGEQYF.

This clonotype was observed many times. The chain recombines TRBV28 with TRBJ2-5, with 10 bases identical to TRBD1. Germline CDR1 is MDHEN and CDR2 is SYDVKM. The CDR3 contains 16 residues. Trimming cost V 10 bases and J 5 bases; bases outside gene matches: 16. In DNA, the CDR3 is TGTGCCACCAGAAATCCGGGACAGGGGTTTTGGGAGACCCAGTACTTC. This sequence encodes CATRNPGQGFWETQYF.

There are many counts of this clonotype. This chain joins TRBV11-3 and TRBJ1-2, with 8 bases identical to TRBD1. CDR3 size: 14 residues. V trimming: 1 base; J trimming: 5 bases; junction bases outside the gene matches: 3. Germline CDR1 is SGHNT and CDR2 is YENEEA. The CDR3 sequence is CASSLGQGLYGYTF. The CDR3 coding sequence is TGTGCCAGCAGCTTAGGACAGGGGTTATATGGCTACACCTTC.

This clonotype was detected ten times or more. The CDR3, as DNA: TGTGCCAGCAGTGTCGGGCAGGGTCGAATGGGGTCTGGGGCCAACGTCCTGACTTTC. Protein sequence: CASSVGQGRMGSGANVLTF. The genes are TRBV2 and TRBJ2-6; D perhaps matches TRBD1 (5 bases). This CDR3 is 19 amino acids long. The V and J ends lost 4 bases and 1 base respectively, with 20 bases between them. Germline loops: CDR1 SNHLY, CDR2 FYNNEI.

In this sample, this clonotype turned up a few times. This chain joins TRBV11-1 and TRBJ2-7; either TRBD1 or TRBD2 may fit D (5 bases each). CDR1 SGHAT and CDR2 FQDESV come from the germline V gene (reference sequence). The CDR3 has 15 amino acids. The V end was cut by 5 bases, the J end by 5 bases, with 19 bases between. The CDR3 spells CASSPGASLGHEQYF. CDR3 bases: TGTGCCAGCAGCCCCGGGGCTAGCTTGGGTCACGAGCAGTACTTC.